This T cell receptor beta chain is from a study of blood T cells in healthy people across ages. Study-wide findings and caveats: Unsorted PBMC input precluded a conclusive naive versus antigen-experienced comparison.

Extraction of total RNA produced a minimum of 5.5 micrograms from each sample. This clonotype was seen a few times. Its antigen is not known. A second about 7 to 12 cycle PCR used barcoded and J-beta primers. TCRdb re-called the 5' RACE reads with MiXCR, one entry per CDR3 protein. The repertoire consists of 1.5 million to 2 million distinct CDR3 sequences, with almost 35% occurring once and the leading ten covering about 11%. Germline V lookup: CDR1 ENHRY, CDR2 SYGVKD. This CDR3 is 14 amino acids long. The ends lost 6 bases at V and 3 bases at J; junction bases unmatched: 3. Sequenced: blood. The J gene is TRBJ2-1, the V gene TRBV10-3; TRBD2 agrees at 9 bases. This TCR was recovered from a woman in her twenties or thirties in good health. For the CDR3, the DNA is TGTGCCATCAGCCCTAGCGGGGACTACAATGAGCAGTTCTTC. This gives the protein CAISPSGDYNEQFF.